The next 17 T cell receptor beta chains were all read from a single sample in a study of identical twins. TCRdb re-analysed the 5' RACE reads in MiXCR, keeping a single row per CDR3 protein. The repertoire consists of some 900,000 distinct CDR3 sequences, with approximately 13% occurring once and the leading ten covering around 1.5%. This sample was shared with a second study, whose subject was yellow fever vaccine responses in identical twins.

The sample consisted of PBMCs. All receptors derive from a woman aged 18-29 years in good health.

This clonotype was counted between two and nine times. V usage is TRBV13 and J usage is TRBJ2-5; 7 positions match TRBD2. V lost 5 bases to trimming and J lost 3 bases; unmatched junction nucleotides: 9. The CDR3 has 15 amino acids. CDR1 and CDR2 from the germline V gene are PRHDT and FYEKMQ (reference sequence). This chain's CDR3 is CASSGSGTEKETQYF. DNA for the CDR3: TGTGCCAGCAGCGGAAGCGGGACTGAGAAAGAGACCCAGTACTTC.

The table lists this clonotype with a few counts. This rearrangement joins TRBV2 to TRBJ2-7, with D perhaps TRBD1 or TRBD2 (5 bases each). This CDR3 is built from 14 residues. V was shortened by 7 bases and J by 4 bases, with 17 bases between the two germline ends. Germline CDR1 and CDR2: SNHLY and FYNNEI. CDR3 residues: CASTRGHGSYEQYF. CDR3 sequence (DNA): TGTGCCAGCACGAGGGGCCATGGGTCGTACGAGCAGTACTTC.

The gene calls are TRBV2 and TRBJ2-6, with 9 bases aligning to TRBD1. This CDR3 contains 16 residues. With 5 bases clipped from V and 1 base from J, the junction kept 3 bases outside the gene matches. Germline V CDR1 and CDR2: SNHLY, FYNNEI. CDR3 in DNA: TGTGCCAGCAGTAAACAGGGGGCATCTGGGGCCAACGTCCTGACTTTC. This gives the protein CASSKQGASGANVLTF. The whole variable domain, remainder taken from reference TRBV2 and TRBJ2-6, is EPEVTQTPSHQVTQMGQEVILRCVPISNHLYFYWYRQILGQKVEFLVSFYNNEISEKSEIFDDQFSVERPDGSNFTLKIRSTKLEDSAMYFCASSKQGASGANVLTFGAGSRLTVL.

The CDR3 DNA is TGCAGTGCGCCGAATTGGAATGAGCAGTTCTTC. Translated, it gives CSAPNWNEQFF. This chain uses TRBV20-1 with TRBJ2-1; the D is unclear. The V gene lost 6 bases and the J gene lost 7 bases, with 10 bases spanning the gap. In germline, CDR1 is DFQATT, CDR2 SNEGSKA (reference sequence). The CDR3 runs to 11 residues.

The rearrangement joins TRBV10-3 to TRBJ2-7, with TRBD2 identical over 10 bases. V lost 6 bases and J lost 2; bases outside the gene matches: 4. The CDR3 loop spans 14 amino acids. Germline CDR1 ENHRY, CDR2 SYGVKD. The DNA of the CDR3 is TGTGCCATCAGCGGGACTAGCGACACCTACGAGCAGTACTTC. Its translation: CAISGTSDTYEQYF.

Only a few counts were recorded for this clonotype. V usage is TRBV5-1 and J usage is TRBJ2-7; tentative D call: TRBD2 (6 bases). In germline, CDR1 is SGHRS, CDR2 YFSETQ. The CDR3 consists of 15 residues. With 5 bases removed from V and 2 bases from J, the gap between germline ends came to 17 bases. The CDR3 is CASSPPTSLAYEQYF. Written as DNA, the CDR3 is TGCGCCAGCAGTCCGCCGACTAGTCTAGCCTACGAGCAGTACTTC.

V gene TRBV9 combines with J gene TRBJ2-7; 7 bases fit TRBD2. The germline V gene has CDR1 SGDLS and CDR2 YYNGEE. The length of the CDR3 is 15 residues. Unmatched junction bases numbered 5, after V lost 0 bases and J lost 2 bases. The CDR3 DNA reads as TGTGCCAGCAGCGTAGGTGGCGGGAGTGCCTACGAGCAGTACTTC. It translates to CASSVGGGSAYEQYF.

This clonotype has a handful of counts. CDR3 sequence reads: CASSEGAGISATNEKLFF. CDR3 DNA sequence: TGTGCCAGCAGTGAGGGGGCGGGGATCTCTGCAACTAATGAAAAACTGTTTTTT. V and J are TRBV25-1 and TRBJ1-4, with D possibly matching TRBD1 (6 bases). Trimming pared 3 bases from V and 0 bases from J, leaving 17 bases between. CDR3 length equals 18 residues. Germline lookup yields CDR1 MGHDK and CDR2 SYGVNS.

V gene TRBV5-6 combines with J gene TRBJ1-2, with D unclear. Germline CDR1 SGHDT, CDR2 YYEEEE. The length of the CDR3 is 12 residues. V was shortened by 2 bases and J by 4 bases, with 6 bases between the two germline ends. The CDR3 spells CASSFNGYGYTF. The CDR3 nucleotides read TGTGCCAGCAGCTTCAACGGCTATGGCTACACCTTC.

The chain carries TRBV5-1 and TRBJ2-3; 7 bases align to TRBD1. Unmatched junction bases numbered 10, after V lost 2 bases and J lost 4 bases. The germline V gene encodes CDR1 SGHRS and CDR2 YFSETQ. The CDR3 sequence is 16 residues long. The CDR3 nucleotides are TGCGCCAGCAGCTTAACACTGGGGCAGGGGGCAGATACGCAGTATTTT. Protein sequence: CASSLTLGQGADTQYF.

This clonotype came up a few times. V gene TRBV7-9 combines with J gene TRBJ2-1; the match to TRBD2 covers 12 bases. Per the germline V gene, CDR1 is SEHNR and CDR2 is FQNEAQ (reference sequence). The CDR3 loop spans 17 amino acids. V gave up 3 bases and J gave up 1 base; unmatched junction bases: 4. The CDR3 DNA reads TGTGCCAGCAGCTTTGGAACTAGCGGGAGGTCCTACAATGAGCAGTTCTTC. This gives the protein CASSFGTSGRSYNEQFF. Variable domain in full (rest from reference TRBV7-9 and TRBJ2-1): DTGVSQNPRHKITKRGQNVTFRCDPISEHNRLYWYRQTLGQGPEFLTYFQNEAQLEKSRLLSDRFSAERPKGSFSTLEIQRTEQGDSAMYLCASSFGTSGRSYNEQFFGPGTRLTVL.

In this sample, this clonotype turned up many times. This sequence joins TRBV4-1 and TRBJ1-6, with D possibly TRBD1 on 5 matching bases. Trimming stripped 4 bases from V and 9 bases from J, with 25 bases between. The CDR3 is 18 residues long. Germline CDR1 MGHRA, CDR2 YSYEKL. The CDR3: CASSRFWDGVPFSSPLHF. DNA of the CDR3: TGCGCCAGCAGCCGCTTTTGGGACGGGGTCCCTTTTAGTTCACCCCTCCACTTT.

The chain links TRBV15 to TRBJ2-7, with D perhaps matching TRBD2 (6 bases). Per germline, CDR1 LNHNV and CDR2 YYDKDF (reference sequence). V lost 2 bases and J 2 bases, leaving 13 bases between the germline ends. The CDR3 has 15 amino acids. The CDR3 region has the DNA TGTGCCACCAGCAGACAGGACTATGGGACCTACGAGCAGTACTTC. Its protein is CATSRQDYGTYEQYF.

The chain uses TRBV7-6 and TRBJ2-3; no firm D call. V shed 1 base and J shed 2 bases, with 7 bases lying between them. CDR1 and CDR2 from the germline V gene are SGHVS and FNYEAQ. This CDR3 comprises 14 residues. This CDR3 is CASSLDSYTDTQYF. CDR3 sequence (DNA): TGTGCCAGCAGCTTAGACAGCTACACAGATACGCAGTATTTT.

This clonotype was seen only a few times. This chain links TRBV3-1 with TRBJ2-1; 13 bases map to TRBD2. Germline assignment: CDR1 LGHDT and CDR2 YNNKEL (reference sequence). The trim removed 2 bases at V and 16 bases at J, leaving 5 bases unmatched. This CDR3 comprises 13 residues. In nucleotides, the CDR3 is TGTGCCAGCAGCCAATCTAGGACTAGCGGGAGTTTCTTC. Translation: CASSQSRTSGSFF.

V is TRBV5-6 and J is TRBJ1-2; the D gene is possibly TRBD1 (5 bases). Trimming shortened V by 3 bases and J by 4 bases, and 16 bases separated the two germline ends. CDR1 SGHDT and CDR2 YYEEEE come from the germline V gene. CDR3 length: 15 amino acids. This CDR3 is CASSYPGADLYGYTF. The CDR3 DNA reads TGTGCCAGCAGCTACCCTGGGGCAGACCTCTATGGCTACACCTTC.

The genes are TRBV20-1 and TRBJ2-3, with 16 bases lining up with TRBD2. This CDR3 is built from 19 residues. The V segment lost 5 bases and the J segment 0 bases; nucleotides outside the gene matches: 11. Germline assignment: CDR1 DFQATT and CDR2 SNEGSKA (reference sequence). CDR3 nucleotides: TGCAGTGCTGACACCGGGACTAGCGGGAGGGGGACTAGCACAGATACGCAGTATTTT. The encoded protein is CSADTGTSGRGTSTDTQYF.